One and the same sample provided the 27 T cell receptor beta chains below, sequenced in a study of T cell clonality in common variable immunodeficiency. The protocol was immunoSEQ multiplex PCR, while the TCRdb copy is restricted to in-frame clones and leaves out a portion. The sample holds some 42,000 clones, and no clone turns up only once. General study points: In common variable immunodeficiency, TCR beta chains reportedly carried fewer deletions and N-nucleotide insertions.

These receptors' targets are unknown. Sequencing input: peripheral blood mononuclear cells. The receptors were sampled from a human donor with common variable immunodeficiency.

This clone was seen repeatedly, ten times or more. With the read ending 3 residues before the CDR3 end, the germline J gene is used to fill in that end. The chain links TRBV29-1 to TRBJ2-7, with D hard to call. Trimming took 5 bases from V and 2 from J, leaving 7 bases between them. From germline, CDR1 is SQVTM and CDR2 ANQGSEA. The CDR3 is 11 residues long. The DNA read from the CDR3 is TGCAGCGTTCGTTTTACCTACGAG. Encoded protein: CSVRFTYE. The complete CDR3 protein is CSVRFTYEQYF.

This clone was seen at least ten times. From the germline J gene comes the end of the CDR3, since the read stops 3 residues before it. V gene TRBV19 combines with J gene TRBJ2-1, with a possible D match to TRBD1 (6 bases). The V end lost 7 bases, the J end lost 7 bases, and 17 bases lay between the germline ends. The germline V gene encodes CDR1 LNHDA and CDR2 SQIVND (reference sequence). The CDR3 loop spans 14 amino acids. CDR3 sequence: CASKRQALGNEQFF. CDR3 bases read: TGTGCCAGTAAAAGACAGGCCCTGGGAAATGAG.

This clone has a count of ten or more. The CDR3 end falls 3 residues outside the read, so it is completed with the germline J gene. V usage is TRBV11-2 and J usage is TRBJ2-1; TRBD1 matches 8 bases. J gave up 7 bases and V 5 bases, and 4 bases lay outside the gene matches. The CDR3 sequence is 13 residues long. Germline V CDR1 and CDR2: SGHAT, FQNNGV. The CDR3 DNA, read in part, is TGTGCCAGCAGCAAAGACAGGGGAAATGAG. Protein product: CASSKDRGNE. The whole CDR3 protein is CASSKDRGNEQFF. Looking up the rest from reference TRBV11-2 and TRBJ2-1 gives the full variable domain: EAGVAQSPRYKIIEKRQSVAFWCNPISGHATLYWYQQILGQGPKLLIQFQNNGVVDDSQLPKDRFSAERLKGVDSTLKIQPAKLEDSAVYLCASSKDRGNEQFFGPGTRLTVL.

Many counts were recorded for this clone. The CDR3 end lies 3 residues beyond the end of the read and is filled in from the germline J gene. V and J are TRBV28 and TRBJ2-7; no clear D gene. The CDR3 spans 11 residues. Trimming stripped 5 bases from V and 2 bases from J, with 4 bases between. Per the germline V gene, CDR1 is MDHEN and CDR2 is SYDVKM. CDR3 DNA, as far as it was read: TGTGCCAGCAGTACAGCCTACGAG. Translating it yields CASSTAYE. In full, the CDR3 is CASSTAYEQYF.

A remark on this clone: The read ends 3 residues before the CDR3 terminus; that terminus is restored from the germline J gene. The V gene is TRBV20-1, the J gene TRBJ2-1; maybe TRBD1 (6 bases). The CDR3 runs to 14 residues. Germline CDR1 reads DFQATT; CDR2 reads SNEGSKA (reference sequence). Trimming left V 6 bases short and J 1 base short, with 13 bases between. CDR3 sequence reads: CSAPNRVSYNEQFF. Partial CDR3 DNA: TGCAGTGCCCCTAACAGGGTTTCCTACAATGAG.

In the case of this clone: The sequence runs out 3 residues before the end of the CDR3; the remainder is reconstructed from the germline J gene. This chain joins TRBV7-8 and TRBJ2-1; TRBD2 agrees at 13 bases. Unmatched junction bases numbered 8, after V lost 7 bases and J lost 8 bases. The CDR3 spans 15 residues. Germline lookup yields CDR1 SGHVS and CDR2 FQNEAQ. CDR3 DNA (partial): TGTGCCAGCATCGATACTAGCGGGGGGGTAGATGAG. Protein product: CASIDTSGGVDE. The CDR3 in its entirety is CASIDTSGGVDEQFF.

This clone was found a few times. With the read ending 3 residues before the CDR3 end, the germline J gene is used to fill in that end. This sequence joins TRBV2 and TRBJ2-2; D possibly corresponds to TRBD2 (6 bases). Per the germline V gene, CDR1 is SNHLY and CDR2 is FYNNEI. Trimming took off 6 bases at V and 7 bases at J, with 12 bases between the two ends. The CDR3 loop spans 13 amino acids. The CDR3 bases that were read are TGTGCCAGCAGCGTCGCGGGGTTCGGGGAG. This gives the protein CASSVAGFGE. The whole CDR3 reads CASSVAGFGELFF.

Many counts were recorded for this clone. The read stops 3 residues short of the end of the CDR3; the missing end is completed from the germline J gene. The chain carries TRBV5-1 and TRBJ2-4; 9 nucleotides match TRBD1. The CDR3 is made up of 16 amino acids. Trimming cost V 4 bases and J 0 bases; bases outside gene matches: 5. Germline CDR1 and CDR2: SGHRS and YFSETQ. The covered CDR3 bases are TGCGCCAGCAGCCCACAGGGGGCTCTAGCCAAAAACATT. This sequence encodes CASSPQGALAKNI. The whole CDR3 is CASSPQGALAKNIQYF.

This clone was recorded many times. The covered CDR3 bases are TGCAGTGCTTGGGGACTAGCGGGAGTGGGGAGCACAGATACG. It is translated as CSAWGLAGVGSTDT. In full, the CDR3 reads CSAWGLAGVGSTDTQYF. The chain links TRBV20-1 to TRBJ2-3; the match to TRBD2 covers 14 bases. With the read ending 3 residues before the CDR3 end, the germline J gene is used to fill in that end. The CDR3 contains 17 residues. V shed 5 bases and J 0 bases; nucleotides not matched to a gene: 7. CDR1 and CDR2 (germline): DFQATT, SNEGSKA (reference sequence).

Remarks on this clone: The sequence runs out 3 residues before the end of the CDR3; the remainder is reconstructed from the germline J gene. This sample includes further DNA sequences coding for the same CDR3. This rearrangement joins TRBV5-1 to TRBJ2-7; TRBD2 matches at 11 bases. Per the germline V gene, CDR1 is SGHRS and CDR2 is YFSETQ. Trimming removed 0 bases from V and 5 bases from J; junction bases left unmatched: 4. This CDR3 is built from 15 residues. CDR3 DNA, as far as it was read: TGCGCCAGCAGCTTGGCCCTAGCGGGGGGAAACGAG. The encoded protein is CASSLALAGGNE. Given in full, the CDR3 is CASSLALAGGNEQYF.

Turning to this clone: The CDR3 end falls 3 residues outside the read, so it is completed with the germline J gene. V gene TRBV11-2 combines with J gene TRBJ2-5; TRBD2 might be the D (7 bases). CDR1 is SGHAT and CDR2 is FQNNGV in the germline V gene. The CDR3 extends over 13 amino acids. The germline V and J ends were trimmed by 9 bases and 5 bases, with 16 bases remaining between them. CDR3 protein: CASSWGGAETQYF. The CDR3 DNA, read in part, is TGTGCCAGTTCGTGGGGGGGCGCGGAGACC.

With respect to this clone: The missing CDR3 end, 3 residues past where the read stops, is filled in from the germline J gene. V is TRBV18 and J is TRBJ1-5, with a weak D call TRBD1 (5 bases). Trimming cost V 3 bases and J 5 bases, with 8 bases left between them. The CDR3 sequence is 13 residues long. Germline CDR1 and CDR2: KGHSH and LQKENI. The CDR3 region is CASSPVGDQPQHF. Incomplete CDR3 DNA: TGTGCCAGCTCACCGGTAGGGGATCAGCCC.

Concerning this clone itself: The read ends 3 residues early relative to the CDR3; the germline J gene fills the gap. The V call is TRBV2, the J call TRBJ1-2; the D gene is possibly TRBD1 (6 bases). Trimming left V 6 bases short and J 5 bases short, with 16 bases between. CDR1 and CDR2 (germline): SNHLY, FYNNEI. The CDR3 contains 14 residues. The CDR3 reads CASREYREGYGYTF. The DNA read from the CDR3 is TGTGCCAGCAGAGAGTACAGGGAGGGGTATGGC.

As regards this clone: The read finishes 3 residues shy of the CDR3 end, and the germline J gene is used to complete it. The genes are TRBV30 and TRBJ1-2; D is perhaps TRBD1 (5 bases). There are 12 residues in the CDR3. Germline V lookup: CDR1 GTSNPN, CDR2 SVGIG (reference sequence). Partial CDR3 DNA: TGTGCCTGGAGTGGGGGGGATAAGGGC. Protein product: CAWSGGDKG. In full, the CDR3 is CAWSGGDKGYTF. Based on the CDR3 plus reference TRBV30 and TRBJ1-2, the full variable domain is SQTIHQWPATLVQPVGSPLSLECTVEGTSNPNLYWYRQAAGRGLQLLFYSVGIGQISSEVPQNLSASRPQDRQFILSSKKLLLSDSGFYLCAWSGGDKGYTFGSGTRLTVV.

This clone was seen a few times. The read ends 3 residues before the CDR3 terminus; that terminus is restored from the germline J gene. This chain links TRBV5-1 with TRBJ2-2; TRBD2 matches at 7 bases. Losses at the gene ends were 0 bases for V and 4 bases for J; bases not matched to a gene: 12. CDR3 length: 18 amino acids. Per germline, CDR1 SGHRS and CDR2 YFSETQ. The sequenced CDR3 bases are TGCGCCAGCAGCTTGGCTTTGATTAGCGGGCTGTCCACCGGGGAG. Translating it yields CASSLALISGLSTGE. The CDR3 in full is CASSLALISGLSTGELFF. Combining the CDR3 with reference TRBV5-1 and TRBJ2-2 gives the whole variable domain KAGVTQTPRYLIKTRGQQVTLSCSPISGHRSVSWYQQTPGQGLQFLFEYFSETQRNKGNFPGRFSGRQFSNSRSEMNVSTLELGDSALYLCASSLALISGLSTGELFFGEGSRLTVL.

This clone was seen a handful of times. The CDR3 extends 3 residues past the end of the read, so its final part is completed from the germline J gene. The chain recombines TRBV5-1 with TRBJ2-3, with 11 bases lining up with TRBD2. Germline CDR1 reads SGHRS; CDR2 reads YFSETQ. The CDR3 totals 13 residues. The CDR3 is CASSLAGGDPQYF. Partial CDR3 DNA: TGCGCCAGCAGCCTAGCGGGGGGTGATCCG.

With regard to this clone: Coverage ceases 3 residues before the CDR3 finishes, and the germline J gene fills in the end. The chain couples TRBV7-9 to TRBJ1-4; weak D call: TRBD1 (5 bases). The CDR3 totals 12 residues. Trimming stripped 6 bases from V and 7 bases from J, with 9 bases between. Germline CDR1 SEHNR, CDR2 FQNEAQ (reference sequence). This chain's CDR3 is CASSPGSEKLFF. The CDR3 DNA, read in part, is TGTGCCAGCAGTCCAGGGAGTGAAAAA.

Of note for this clone: The read gets to within 3 residues of the CDR3 end, and the germline J gene fills in the rest. The chain combines TRBV11-3 with TRBJ2-1, with TRBD2 matching over 12 bases. Germline trimming cut 5 bases from V and 8 bases from J; bases unmatched to any gene: 7. The CDR3 extends over 15 amino acids. Per germline, CDR1 SGHNT and CDR2 YENEEA. The chain's CDR3 is CASSAASGRVDEQFF. CDR3 bases read: TGTGCCAGCAGCGCCGCTAGCGGGAGGGTCGATGAG.

This clone came up many times. The CDR3 is cut off 3 residues early in the read; its end comes from the germline J gene. The V and J genes are TRBV7-9 and TRBJ1-2; weak D call: TRBD1 (6 bases). V lost 5 bases and J lost 1, with 8 bases in between. CDR1 is SEHNR and CDR2 is FQNEAQ in the germline V gene (reference sequence). CDR3 length: 13 amino acids. CDR3 bases read: TGTGCCAGCAGCCTGGACAGTAACTATGGC. This encodes CASSLDSNYG. The CDR3 in full is CASSLDSNYGYTF.

In regard to this clone: The CDR3 extends 3 residues past the end of the read, so its final part is completed from the germline J gene. V gene TRBV6-2 or TRBV6-3 combines with J gene TRBJ1-6, with TRBD1 identical over 7 bases. There are 15 residues in the CDR3. With 6 bases clipped from V and 2 bases from J, the junction kept 4 bases outside the gene matches. The germline V gene has CDR1 MNHEY and CDR2 SVGEGT. The sequenced CDR3 bases are TGTGCCAGCAGCTACGGACAGGCCTATAATTCACCC. This translates into CASSYGQAYNSP. The CDR3 in full is CASSYGQAYNSPLHF.

This clone was seen more than once but under ten times. The CDR3 end falls 3 residues outside the read, so it is completed with the germline J gene. The chain joins TRBV7-2 to TRBJ2-7; 9 nucleotides align to TRBD2. The CDR3 loop spans 15 amino acids. Per the germline V gene, CDR1 is SGHTA and CDR2 is FQGNSA. V shed 1 base, J shed 2 bases, and the junction held 3 bases outside the gene matches. CDR3 DNA (partial): TGTGCCAGCAGCTTAGGGCTAGCGGGGACCTACGAG. It is translated as CASSLGLAGTYE. The full CDR3 sequence reads CASSLGLAGTYEQYF.

This clone occurred a few times. With the read ending 3 residues before the CDR3 end, the germline J gene is used to fill in that end. The rearrangement links TRBV7-6 to TRBJ2-7, with D perhaps matching TRBD2 (7 bases). CDR3 length: 14 residues. CDR1 and CDR2 (germline): SGHVS, FNYEAQ. Trimming cost V 5 bases and J 4 bases, with 15 bases left between them. Partial CDR3 DNA: TGTGCCAGCAGCGGGGGGGCGCGCCCGTACGAG. Translated, it gives CASSGGARPYE. The complete CDR3 reads CASSGGARPYEQYF.

This clone was seen at least ten times. CDR3 amino acids: CSARDLSGTAVSNTEAFF. The part of the CDR3 DNA that was read is TGCAGTGCTAGAGACCTCTCCGGGACAGCTGTATCGAACACTGAA. V gene TRBV20-1 combines with J gene TRBJ1-1, with 7 bases identical to TRBD1. Coverage ceases 3 residues before the CDR3 finishes, and the germline J gene fills in the end. The germline V gene has CDR1 DFQATT and CDR2 SNEGSKA (reference sequence). The V and J ends lost 0 bases and 1 base, in that order; junction bases with no gene match: 14. The CDR3 runs to 18 residues.

This clone has a handful of counts. The read finishes 3 residues shy of the CDR3 end, and the germline J gene is used to complete it. The chain uses TRBV5-1 and TRBJ2-7; TRBD1 matches 9 bases. The length of the CDR3 is 13 residues. Trimming took 5 bases from V and 3 from J; bases not matched to a gene: 3. Looked up from germline, CDR1 is SGHRS and CDR2 is YFSETQ. Here the CDR3 reads CASRGQGLYEQYF. CDR3 DNA, as far as it was read: TGCGCCAGCAGGGGACAGGGCCTCTACGAG.

This clone showed up just a few times. The CDR3 goes on 3 residues after the read ends, and that part is filled in from the germline J gene. The gene calls are TRBV20-1 and TRBJ2-7; 7 positions agree with TRBD2. The CDR3 is 15 residues long. V trimming: 0 bases; J trimming: 3 bases; junction bases outside the gene matches: 8. Per germline, CDR1 DFQATT and CDR2 SNEGSKA (reference sequence). The CDR3 sequence: CSAREVASGNYEQYF. The part of the CDR3 DNA that was read is TGCAGTGCTAGAGAGGTGGCTAGCGGTAACTACGAG.

This clone came up many times. The CDR3 end is not reached by the read, which stops 3 residues before it; the germline J gene fills it in. J is TRBJ2-7 and V is TRBV19; the D gene is possibly TRBD2 (6 bases). There are 16 residues in the CDR3. V was cut by 6 bases and J by 2 bases, with 20 bases left in between. Germline CDR1 is LNHDA and CDR2 is SQIVND (reference sequence). CDR3 sequence reads: CASRVSGVHPTYEQYF. The CDR3 DNA, read in part, is TGTGCCAGTAGGGTCTCGGGGGTTCATCCTACCTACGAG.

Regarding this clone: The CDR3 is cut off 3 residues early in the read; its end comes from the germline J gene. V is TRBV19 and J is TRBJ2-4; 7 bases line up with TRBD1. With 8 bases clipped from V and 7 bases from J, the junction kept 11 bases outside the gene matches. The CDR3 has 14 residues. Germline assignment: CDR1 LNHDA and CDR2 SQIVND (reference sequence). This CDR3 reads CASGIGSQGNIQYF. CDR3 DNA (partial): TGTGCCAGTGGGATTGGGTCACAGGGGAACATT.